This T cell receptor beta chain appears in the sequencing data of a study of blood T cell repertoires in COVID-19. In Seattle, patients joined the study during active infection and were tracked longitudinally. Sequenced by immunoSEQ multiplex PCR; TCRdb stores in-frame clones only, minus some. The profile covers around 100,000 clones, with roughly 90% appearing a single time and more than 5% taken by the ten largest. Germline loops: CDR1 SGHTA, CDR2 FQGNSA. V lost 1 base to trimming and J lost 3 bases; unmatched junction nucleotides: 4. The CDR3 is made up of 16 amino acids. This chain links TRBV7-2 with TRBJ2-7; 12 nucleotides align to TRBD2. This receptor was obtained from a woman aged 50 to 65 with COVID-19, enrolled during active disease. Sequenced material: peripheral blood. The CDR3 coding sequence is TGTGCCAGCAGCTTAGAACTAGCGGGGGGTATCTACGAGCAGTACTTC. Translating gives CASSLELAGGIYEQYF.